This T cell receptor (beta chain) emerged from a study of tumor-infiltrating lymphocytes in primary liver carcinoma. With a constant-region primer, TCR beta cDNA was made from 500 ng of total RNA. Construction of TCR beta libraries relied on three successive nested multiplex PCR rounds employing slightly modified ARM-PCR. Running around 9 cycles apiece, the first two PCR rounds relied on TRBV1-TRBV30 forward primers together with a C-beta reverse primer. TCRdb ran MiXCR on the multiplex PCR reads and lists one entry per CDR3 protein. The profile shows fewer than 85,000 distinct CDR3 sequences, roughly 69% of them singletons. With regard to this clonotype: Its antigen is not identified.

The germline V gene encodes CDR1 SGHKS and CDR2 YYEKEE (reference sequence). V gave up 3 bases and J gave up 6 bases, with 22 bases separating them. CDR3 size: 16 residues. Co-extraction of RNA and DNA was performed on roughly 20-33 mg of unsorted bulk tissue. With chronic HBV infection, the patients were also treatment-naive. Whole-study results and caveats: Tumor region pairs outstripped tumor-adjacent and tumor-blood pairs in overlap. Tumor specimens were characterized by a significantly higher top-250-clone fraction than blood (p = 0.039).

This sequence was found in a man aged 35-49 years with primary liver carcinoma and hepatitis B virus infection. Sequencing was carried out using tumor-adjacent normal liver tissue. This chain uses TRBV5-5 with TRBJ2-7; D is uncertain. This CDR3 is CASSYRPTFEGIEQYF. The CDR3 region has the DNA TGTGCCAGCAGCTACCGCCCCACCTTCGAAGGTATCGAGCAGTACTTC.